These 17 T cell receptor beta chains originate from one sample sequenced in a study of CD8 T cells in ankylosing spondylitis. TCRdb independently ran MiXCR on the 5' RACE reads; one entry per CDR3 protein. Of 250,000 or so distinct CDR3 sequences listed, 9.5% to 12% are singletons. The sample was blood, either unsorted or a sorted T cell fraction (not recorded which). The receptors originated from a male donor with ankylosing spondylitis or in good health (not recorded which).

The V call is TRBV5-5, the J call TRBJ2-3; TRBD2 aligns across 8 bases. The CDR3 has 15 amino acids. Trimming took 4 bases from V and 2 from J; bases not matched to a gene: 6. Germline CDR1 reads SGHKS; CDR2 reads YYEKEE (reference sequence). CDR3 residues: CASSLPAGATDTQYF. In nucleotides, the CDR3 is TGTGCCAGCAGCCTACCAGCGGGGGCCACAGATACGCAGTATTTT.

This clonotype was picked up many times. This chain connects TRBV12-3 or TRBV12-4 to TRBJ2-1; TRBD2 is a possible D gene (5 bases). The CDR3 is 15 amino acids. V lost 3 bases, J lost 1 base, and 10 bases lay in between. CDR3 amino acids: CASSFYGGSYNEQFF. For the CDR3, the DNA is TGTGCCAGCAGTTTTTACGGAGGTTCCTACAATGAGCAGTTCTTC.

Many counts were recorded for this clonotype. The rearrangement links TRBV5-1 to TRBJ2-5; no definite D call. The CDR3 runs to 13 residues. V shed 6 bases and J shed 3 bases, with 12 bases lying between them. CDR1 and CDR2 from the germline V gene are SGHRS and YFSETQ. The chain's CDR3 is CASMISTKETQYF. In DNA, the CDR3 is TGCGCCAGCATGATCTCAACGAAAGAGACCCAGTACTTC.

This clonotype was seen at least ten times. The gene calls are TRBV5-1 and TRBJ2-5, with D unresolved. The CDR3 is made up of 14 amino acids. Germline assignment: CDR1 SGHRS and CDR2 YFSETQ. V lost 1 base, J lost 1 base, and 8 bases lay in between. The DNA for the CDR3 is TGCGCCAGCAGCTTGTGGGCAGGCCAAGAGACCCAGTACTTC. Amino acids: CASSLWAGQETQYF.

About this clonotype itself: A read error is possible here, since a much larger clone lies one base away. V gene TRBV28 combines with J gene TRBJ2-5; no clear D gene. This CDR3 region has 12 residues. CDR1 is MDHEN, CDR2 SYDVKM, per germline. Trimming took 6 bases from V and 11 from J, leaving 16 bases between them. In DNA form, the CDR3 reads TGTGCCAGCAGGTTTGAGTTGCGTGGACAGTACTTC. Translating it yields CASRFELRGQYF.

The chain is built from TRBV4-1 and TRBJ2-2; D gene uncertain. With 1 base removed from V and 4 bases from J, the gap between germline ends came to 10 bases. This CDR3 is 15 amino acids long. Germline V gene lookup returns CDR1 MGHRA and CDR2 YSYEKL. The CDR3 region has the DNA TGCGCCAGCAGCCAAGTTAGTGAGGTCACCGGGGAGCTGTTTTTT. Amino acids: CASSQVSEVTGELFF.

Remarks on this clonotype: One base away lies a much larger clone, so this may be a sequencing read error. As DNA, the CDR3 is TGTGCCAGCAGCTTAGAGCCAGGGGCCAGAAACACCATATATTTT. This gives the protein CASSLEPGARNTIYF. The chain is built from TRBV7-6 and TRBJ1-3; TRBD1 is a possible D gene (6 bases). The V and J ends lost 1 base and 5 bases respectively, with 12 bases between them. There are 15 residues in the CDR3. CDR1 is SGHVS and CDR2 is FNYEAQ in the germline V gene.

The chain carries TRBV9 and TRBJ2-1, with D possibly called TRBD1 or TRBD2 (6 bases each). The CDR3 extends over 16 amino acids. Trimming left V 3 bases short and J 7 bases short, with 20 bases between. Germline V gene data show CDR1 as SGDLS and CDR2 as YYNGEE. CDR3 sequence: CASSARGAGVENEQFF. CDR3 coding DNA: TGTGCCAGCAGCGCGAGGGGGGCCGGGGTGGAGAATGAGCAGTTCTTC.

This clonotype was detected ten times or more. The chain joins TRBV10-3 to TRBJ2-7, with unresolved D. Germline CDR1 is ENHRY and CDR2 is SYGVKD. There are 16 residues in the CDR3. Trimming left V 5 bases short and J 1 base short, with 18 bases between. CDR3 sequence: CAISTAGGLGSYEQYF. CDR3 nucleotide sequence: TGTGCCATCAGTACCGCCGGCGGATTAGGTTCCTACGAGCAGTACTTC.

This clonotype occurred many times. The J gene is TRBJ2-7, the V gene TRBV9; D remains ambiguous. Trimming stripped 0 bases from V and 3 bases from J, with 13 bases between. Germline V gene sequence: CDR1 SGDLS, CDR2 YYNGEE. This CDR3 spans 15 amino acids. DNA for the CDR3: TGTGCCAGCAGCGTAGATCCCCAGTCGGACTACGAGCAGTACTTC. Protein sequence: CASSVDPQSDYEQYF.

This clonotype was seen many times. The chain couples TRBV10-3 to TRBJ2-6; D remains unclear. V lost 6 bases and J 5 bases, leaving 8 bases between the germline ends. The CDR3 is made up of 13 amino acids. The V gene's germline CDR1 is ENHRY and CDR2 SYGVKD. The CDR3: CAISSDRANVLTF. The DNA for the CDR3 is TGTGCCATCAGCTCCGACCGGGCCAACGTCCTGACTTTC.

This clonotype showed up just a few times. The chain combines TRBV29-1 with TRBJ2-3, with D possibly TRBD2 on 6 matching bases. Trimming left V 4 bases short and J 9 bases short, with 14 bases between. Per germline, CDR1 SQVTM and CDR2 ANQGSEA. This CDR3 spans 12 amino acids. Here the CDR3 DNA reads TGCAGCGTTGGAAGTAGACTAGAGACGCAGTATTTT. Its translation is CSVGSRLETQYF.

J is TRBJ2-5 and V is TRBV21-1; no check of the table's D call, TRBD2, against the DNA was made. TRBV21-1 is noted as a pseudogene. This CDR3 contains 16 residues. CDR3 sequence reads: CASSKAEREGLETQYF. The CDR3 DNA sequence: TGTGCCAGCAGCAAAGCAGAGCGGGAGGGCCTAGAGACCCAGTACTTC.

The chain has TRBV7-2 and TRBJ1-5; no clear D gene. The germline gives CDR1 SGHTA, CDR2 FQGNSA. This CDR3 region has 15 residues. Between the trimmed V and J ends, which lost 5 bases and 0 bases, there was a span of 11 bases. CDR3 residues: CASSPFRDSNQPQHF. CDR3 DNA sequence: TGTGCCAGCAGCCCCTTCCGTGATAGCAATCAGCCCCAGCATTTT.

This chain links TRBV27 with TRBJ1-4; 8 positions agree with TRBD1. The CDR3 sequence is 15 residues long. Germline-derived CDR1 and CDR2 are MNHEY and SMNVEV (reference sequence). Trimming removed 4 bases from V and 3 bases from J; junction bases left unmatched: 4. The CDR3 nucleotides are TGTGCCAGCAGTTCAGGGGGCACGGCTAATGAAAAACTGTTTTTT. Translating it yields CASSSGGTANEKLFF. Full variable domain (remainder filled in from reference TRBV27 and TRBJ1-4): EAQVTQNPRYLITVTGKKLTVTCSQNMNHEYMSWYRQDPGLGLRQIYYSMNVEVTDKGDVPEGYKVSRKEKRNFPLILESPSPNQTSLYFCASSSGGTANEKLFFGSGTQLSVL.

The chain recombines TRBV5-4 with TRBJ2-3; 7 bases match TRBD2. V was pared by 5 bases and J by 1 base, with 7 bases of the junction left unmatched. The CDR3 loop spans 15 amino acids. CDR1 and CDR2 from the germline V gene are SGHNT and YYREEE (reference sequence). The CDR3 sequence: CASSWEGDRTDTQYF. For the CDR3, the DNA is TGTGCCAGCAGTTGGGAGGGAGACCGCACAGATACGCAGTATTTT.

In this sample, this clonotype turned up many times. The CDR3 spells CSARDVAGGPHQPQHF. For the CDR3, the DNA is TGCAGTGCTAGAGATGTCGCCGGGGGGCCACATCAGCCCCAGCATTTT. V gene TRBV20-1 combines with J gene TRBJ1-5, with a possible D match to TRBD1 (6 bases). The length of the CDR3 is 16 residues. The germline CDR1 and CDR2 sequences are DFQATT and SNEGSKA (reference sequence). Trimming took off 0 bases at V and 5 bases at J, with 17 bases between the two ends.